This T cell receptor beta chain was obtained from a study of beta chain features in type 1 diabetes. In its sample, this clone was seen a few times. Its antigen remains unidentified. Regarding the study as a whole: Among all four CD4+ subsets, Type 1 diabetes patients had TCRB CDR3s that were moderately but significantly shorter. Relative to healthy donors, patients appeared to have naive, central memory and Treg TCRB repertoires that were more similar. Type 1 diabetes patients had VDJ junctions that carried fewer insertions and more deletions.

Between the trimmed V and J ends, which lost 4 bases and 2 bases, there was a span of 9 bases. The CDR3 sequence is 13 residues long. The germline gives CDR1 SGHDT, CDR2 YYEEEE. Expressed TCRB transcripts were sequenced after all isolated RNA was converted to cDNA. An average of around 3.9 million reads was obtained for naive, central memory and regulatory T cell samples. Here immunoSEQ multiplex PCR was the method, and the copy in TCRdb shows in-frame clones only, minus some. The sample has about 340,000 clones; approximately 12% are singletons. The authors sorted CD4+ naive, central memory, regulatory and stem cell-like memory cells via CD45RO/CCR7/CD25/CD127/CD95/CD27.

J is TRBJ1-1 and V is TRBV5-6, with D possibly matching TRBD1 (5 bases). Material: naive CD4+ T cells from blood. The receptor comes from a woman between 18 and 29 years old with type 1 diabetes. The CDR3 DNA follows: TGTGCCAGCAGCCCAGGGATTAACACTGAAGCTTTCTTT. Residues: CASSPGINTEAFF.